This T cell receptor (beta chain) was retrieved from a study of blood T cell repertoires in COVID-19. Here immunoSEQ multiplex PCR was the method, and the copy in TCRdb shows in-frame clones only, minus some. This table has about 140,000 clones, approximately 79% appearing once. The CDR3 extends over 14 amino acids. Germline V lookup: CDR1 MNHEY, CDR2 SMNVEV (reference sequence). V gave up 5 bases and J gave up 3 bases; unmatched junction bases: 3. This clone was picked up a small number of times. This clonotype was obtained from a woman aged 50 to 60 who had recovered from COVID-19. Sequencing was performed on PBMCs or T cells enriched from blood (not recorded which). The chain has TRBV27 and TRBJ1-5, with TRBD1 matching 8 bases. The DNA of the CDR3 is TGTGCCAGCAGTAAGGACAGGGTCAATCAGCCCCAGCATTTT. This encodes CASSKDRVNQPQHF.